This is a list of T cell receptor beta chains from one sample in a study of blood T cell repertoires in COVID-19. The repertoire was sequenced with immunoSEQ multiplex PCR; TCRdb's copy has only in-frame clones and lacks some. The sample includes under 300,000 clones, 70% to 90% seen only once; the top ten take 8% to 13%. Material: peripheral blood. These receptors originate from a woman between 70 and 85 years old with acute or convalescent COVID-19. The CDR3 runs from the conserved cysteine through the conserved F or W. The D gene is left open where the match is weak. Part of the rows lack a size; the others show once, few, many or a class for expanded clones.

D gene | J gene | clone size | V gene | CDR3 protein | CDR3 DNA
. | TRBJ1-2 | . | TRBV29-1 | CSVEAVGPGYGYTF | TGCAGCGTTGAAGCCGTGGGGCCTGGCTATGGCTACACCTTC
TRBD1 | TRBJ1-6 | few | TRBV5-1 | CASSLGVMGQGYNSPLHF | TGCGCCAGCAGCTTGGGGGTGATGGGACAGGGATATAATTCACCCCTCCACTTT
TRBD2 | TRBJ2-1 | . | TRBV11-3 | CASSLRGTTDDEQFF | TGTGCCAGCAGCTTACGTGGGACTACTGATGATGAGCAGTTCTTC
. | TRBJ1-2 | . | TRBV5-6 | CASTLRGGHGYTF | TGTGCCAGCACCCTGAGGGGGGGCCATGGCTACACCTTC
. | TRBJ1-4 | once | TRBV5-1 | CASSPGTTTNEKLFF | TGCGCCAGCAGCCCCGGGACAACAACTAATGAAAAACTGTTTTTT
. | TRBJ1-2 | . | TRBV5-6 | CASSLGQNYGYTF | TGTGCCAGCAGCTTGGGTCAAAACTATGGCTACACCTTC
. | TRBJ1-6 | . | TRBV6-5 | CASSYDTGSNSPLHF | TGTGCCAGCAGTTACGACACAGGGAGTAATTCACCCCTCCACTTT
TRBD2 | TRBJ2-2 | . | TRBV6-5 | CASSSLGGGSTGELFF | TGTGCCAGCAGTTCCCTCGGGGGGGGTAGCACCGGGGAGCTGTTTTTT
. | TRBJ1-6 | few | TRBV5-1 | CASSLYGVGSPLHF | TGCGCCAGCAGCTTGTACGGGGTAGGGTCACCCCTCCACTTT
. | TRBJ1-2 | once | TRBV5-1 | CASSLGSEGGYTF | TGCGCCAGCAGCTTGGGGTCGGAGGGAGGCTACACCTTC
. | TRBJ1-2 | . | TRBV5-4 | CASSLGQEDGYTF | TGTGCCAGCAGCTTGGGTCAGGAGGATGGCTACACCTTC
. | TRBJ1-3 | . | TRBV2 | CASTRAPGNTIYF | TGTGCCAGCACCAGGGCCCCTGGAAACACCATATATTTT
. | TRBJ1-1 | . | TRBV5-1 | CASSSSTGTTEAFF | TGCGCCAGCAGCTCATCGACAGGTACCACTGAAGCTTTCTTT
. | TRBJ2-1 | . | TRBV6-6 | CASSGGSSYNEQFF | TGTGCCAGCAGTGGTGGGAGCTCCTACAATGAGCAGTTCTTC
. | TRBJ1-3 | few | TRBV5-1 | CASSLIPATAELRF | TGCGCCAGCAGCCTGATTCCGGCGACAGCAGAGTTACGATTT
. | TRBJ1-2 | . | TRBV3-1/TRBV3-2 | CASSPRDGYGYTF | TGTGCCAGCAGCCCGCGGGACGGCTATGGCTACACCTTC
. | TRBJ1-5 | . | TRBV23-1 | CASSQHRVPQPQHF | TGCGCCAGCAGTCAACACAGGGTCCCCCAGCCCCAGCATTTT
. | TRBJ1-1 | . | TRBV3-1/TRBV3-2 | CASSQGGRNTEAFF | TGTGCCAGCAGCCAAGGGGGCAGGAACACTGAAGCTTTCTTT
. | TRBJ1-6 | . | TRBV3-1/TRBV3-2 | CASRPGANSPLHF | TGTGCCAGCCGACCAGGGGCGAACTCACCCCTCCACTTT
TRBD1 | TRBJ1-2 | . | TRBV2 | CASLWTGLNYGYTF | TGTGCCAGCCTTTGGACAGGCCTTAACTATGGCTACACCTTC
. | TRBJ2-6 | few | TRBV7-9 | CASSDGTRGRSGANVLTF | TGTGCCAGCAGCGACGGGACACGGGGTCGTTCTGGGGCCAACGTCCTGACTTTC
. | TRBJ2-3 | . | TRBV29-1 | CSVEESNTDTQYF | TGCAGCGTTGAAGAGTCAAACACAGATACGCAGTATTTT
. | TRBJ2-5 | . | TRBV7-2 | CASSRGGREETQYF | TGTGCCAGCAGTCGAGGCGGCAGGGAAGAGACCCAGTACTTC
TRBD1 | TRBJ2-7 | once | TRBV27 | CASSLWSSRTGAIF | TGTGCCAGCAGTTTATGGTCCTCCCGGACAGGGGCGATCTTC
. | TRBJ1-6 | few | TRBV6-4 | CARLRDIRGNSPLHF | TGTGCCAGACTCCGGGACATTAGGGGAAATTCACCCCTCCACTTT
. | TRBJ2-7 | . | TRBV7-9 | CASSYGEAYEQYF | TGTGCCAGCAGCTACGGGGAGGCCTACGAGCAGTACTTC
TRBD1 | TRBJ1-1 | . | TRBV25-1 | CASRGTGETEAFF | TGTGCCAGCAGGGGGACAGGGGAAACTGAAGCTTTCTTT
. | TRBJ2-1 | . | TRBV30 | CAWGLAPFF | TGTGCCTGGGGCCTAGCTCCGTTCTTC
. | TRBJ1-1 | . | TRBV7-9 | CASSPDRMNTEAFF | TGTGCCAGCAGTCCTGACAGGATGAACACTGAAGCTTTCTTT
. | TRBJ1-1 | . | TRBV6-5 | CASSSGALTMNTEAFF | TGTGCCAGCAGTTCAGGGGCACTCACCATGAACACTGAAGCTTTCTTT
. | TRBJ2-7 | . | TRBV18 | CASSPRLGEQYF | TGTGCCAGCTCACCACGACTCGGCGAGCAGTACTTC
TRBD2 | TRBJ2-5 | . | TRBV2 | CASKWGAGEETQYF | TGTGCCAGCAAATGGGGAGCGGGGGAAGAGACCCAGTACTTC
. | TRBJ1-1 | few | TRBV24-1 | CATRTPGWNTEAFF | TGTGCCACCAGGACCCCCGGGTGGAACACTGAAGCTTTCTTT
. | TRBJ2-7 | . | TRBV6-2/TRBV6-3 | CASSYLLADEQYF | TGTGCCAGCAGTTACCTCCTTGCAGACGAGCAGTACTTC
. | TRBJ2-3 | . | TRBV5-5 | CASSPQGGSTDTQYF | TGTGCCAGCAGCCCTCAGGGGGGCAGCACAGATACGCAGTATTTT
. | TRBJ1-1 | once | TRBV2 | CASSGRGMNTEAFF | TGTGCCAGCAGTGGACGGGGGATGAACACTGAAGCTTTCTTT
TRBD2 | TRBJ2-1 | . | TRBV5-1 | CASSVRGGGANEQFF | TGCGCCAGCAGCGTTCGCGGGGGGGGTGCCAATGAGCAGTTCTTC
. | TRBJ2-2 | . | TRBV5-6 | CASSKNTKNTGELFF | TGTGCCAGCAGTAAAAACACGAAGAACACCGGGGAGCTGTTTTTT
TRBD1 | TRBJ1-1 | many | TRBV5-1 | CASSLGDREAFF | TGCGCCAGCAGCTTGGGGGACAGGGAAGCTTTCTTT